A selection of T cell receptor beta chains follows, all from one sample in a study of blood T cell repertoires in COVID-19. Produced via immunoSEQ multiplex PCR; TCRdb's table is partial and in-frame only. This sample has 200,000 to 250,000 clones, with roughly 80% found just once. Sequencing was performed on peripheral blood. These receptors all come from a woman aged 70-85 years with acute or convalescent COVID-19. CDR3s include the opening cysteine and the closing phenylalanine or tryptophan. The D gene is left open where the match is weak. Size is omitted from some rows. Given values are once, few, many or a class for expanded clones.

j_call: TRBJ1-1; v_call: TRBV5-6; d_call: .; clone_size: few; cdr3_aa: CASSRQTEAFF; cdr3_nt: TGTGCCAGCAGCCGACAGACTGAAGCTTTCTTT
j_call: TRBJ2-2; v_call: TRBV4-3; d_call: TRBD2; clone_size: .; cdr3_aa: CASSQEWLAGANTGELFF; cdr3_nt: TGCGCCAGCAGCCAAGAGTGGCTAGCGGGCGCGAACACCGGGGAGCTGTTTTTT
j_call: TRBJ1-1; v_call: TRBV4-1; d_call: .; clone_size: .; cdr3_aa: CASSQDGEGTEAFF; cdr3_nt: TGCGCCAGCAGCCAAGATGGGGAGGGGACTGAAGCTTTCTTT
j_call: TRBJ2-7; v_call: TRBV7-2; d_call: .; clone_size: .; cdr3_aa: CASSLSVLSYEQYF; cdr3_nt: TGTGCCAGCAGCTTATCGGTCCTGTCCTACGAGCAGTACTTC
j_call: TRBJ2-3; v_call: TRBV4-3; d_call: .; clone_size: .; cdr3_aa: CASSQDEWRGRGPDTQYF; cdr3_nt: TGCGCCAGCAGCCAAGATGAGTGGCGGGGAAGGGGCCCAGATACGCAGTATTTT
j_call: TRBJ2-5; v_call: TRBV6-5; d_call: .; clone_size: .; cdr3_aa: CASSYEGFKTQYF; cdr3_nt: TGTGCCAGCAGTTATGAGGGCTTCAAGACCCAGTACTTC
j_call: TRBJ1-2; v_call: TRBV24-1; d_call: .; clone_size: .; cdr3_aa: CATSDPDSGYTF; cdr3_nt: TGTGCCACCAGTGATCCGGACAGCGGCTACACCTTC
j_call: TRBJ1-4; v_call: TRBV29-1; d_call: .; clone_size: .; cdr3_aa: CSVGEGEKLFF; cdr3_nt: TGCAGCGTTGGGGAGGGTGAAAAACTGTTTTTT
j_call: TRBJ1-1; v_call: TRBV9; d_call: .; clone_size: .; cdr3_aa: CASSVGGLQGQNTEAFF; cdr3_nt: TGTGCCAGCAGCGTAGGAGGCCTACAGGGTCAGAACACTGAAGCTTTCTTT
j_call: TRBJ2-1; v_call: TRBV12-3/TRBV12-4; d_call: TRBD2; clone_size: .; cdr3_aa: CASRRGRDNEQFF; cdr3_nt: TGTGCCAGCAGGCGGGGGAGGGACAATGAGCAGTTCTTC
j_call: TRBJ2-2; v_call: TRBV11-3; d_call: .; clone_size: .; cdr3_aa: CASSPGGNTGELFF; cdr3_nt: TGTGCCAGCAGCCCCGGGGGGAACACCGGGGAGCTGTTTTTT
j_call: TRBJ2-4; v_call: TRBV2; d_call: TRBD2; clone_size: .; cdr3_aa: CASSFAGTSGDIQYF; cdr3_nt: TGTGCCAGCAGTTTCGCAGGGACTAGTGGCGACATTCAGTACTTC
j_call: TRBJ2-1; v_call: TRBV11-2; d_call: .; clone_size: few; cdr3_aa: CASSLEAFNEQFF; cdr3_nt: TGTGCCAGCAGCTTAGAAGCCTTCAATGAGCAGTTCTTC
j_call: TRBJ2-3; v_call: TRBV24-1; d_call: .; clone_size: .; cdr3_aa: CATRAGNGRTDTQYF; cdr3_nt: TGTGCCACCAGGGCAGGGAATGGGCGCACAGATACGCAGTATTTT
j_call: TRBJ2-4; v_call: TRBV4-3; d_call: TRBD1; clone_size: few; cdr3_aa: CASSQEWRQGVNIQYF; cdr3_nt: TGCGCCAGCAGCCAAGAATGGAGACAGGGAGTGAACATTCAGTACTTC
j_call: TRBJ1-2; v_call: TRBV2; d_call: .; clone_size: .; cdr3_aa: CASTPGAFDGYTF; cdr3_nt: TGTGCCAGCACTCCAGGCGCCTTTGACGGCTACACCTTC
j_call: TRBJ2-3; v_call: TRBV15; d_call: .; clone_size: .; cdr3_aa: CATSRLATDTQYF; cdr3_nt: TGTGCCACCAGCAGATTAGCAACAGATACGCAGTATTTT
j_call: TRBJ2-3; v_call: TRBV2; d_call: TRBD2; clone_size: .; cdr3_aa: CASSELAGGRDTQYF; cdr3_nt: TGTGCCAGCAGCGAACTAGCGGGGGGGCGGGATACGCAGTATTTT
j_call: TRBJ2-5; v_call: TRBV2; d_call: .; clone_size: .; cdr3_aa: CASSELQRETQYF; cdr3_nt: TGTGCCAGCAGTGAGCTACAGAGAGAGACCCAGTACTTC
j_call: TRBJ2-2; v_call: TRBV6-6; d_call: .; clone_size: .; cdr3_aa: CASSYSTNTGELFF; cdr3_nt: TGTGCCAGCAGTTACTCTACGAACACCGGGGAGCTGTTTTTT
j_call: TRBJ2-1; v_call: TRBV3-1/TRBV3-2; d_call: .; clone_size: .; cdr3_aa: CASSQARKSSYNEQFF; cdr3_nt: TGTGCCAGCAGCCAAGCGCGGAAGAGCTCCTACAATGAGCAGTTCTTC
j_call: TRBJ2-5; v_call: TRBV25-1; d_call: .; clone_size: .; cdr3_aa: CASSDALVGRGETQYF; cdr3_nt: TGTGCCAGCAGTGATGCCCTGGTGGGCAGGGGAGAGACCCAGTACTTC
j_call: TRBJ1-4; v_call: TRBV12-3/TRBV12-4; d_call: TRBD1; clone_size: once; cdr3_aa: CASGQGAAEKLFF; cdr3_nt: TGTGCCAGCGGGCAGGGGGCTGCTGAAAAACTGTTTTTT
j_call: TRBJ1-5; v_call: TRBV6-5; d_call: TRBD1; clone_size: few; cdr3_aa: CASSLTGVSNQPQHF; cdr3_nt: TGTGCCAGCAGTTTGACAGGGGTAAGCAATCAGCCCCAGCATTTT
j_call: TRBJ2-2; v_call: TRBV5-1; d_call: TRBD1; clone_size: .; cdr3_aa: CASSLVAGQGAVGELFF; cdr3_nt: TGCGCCAGCAGCTTGGTGGCGGGACAGGGGGCTGTCGGGGAGCTGTTTTTT
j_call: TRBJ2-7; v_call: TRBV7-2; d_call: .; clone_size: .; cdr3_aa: CASSPRVASYEQYF; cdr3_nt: TGTGCCAGCAGCCCCAGGGTAGCCTCCTACGAGCAGTACTTC
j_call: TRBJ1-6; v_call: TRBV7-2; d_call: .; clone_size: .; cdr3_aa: CASSDLGQQNSPLHF; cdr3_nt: TGTGCCAGCAGCGACTTGGGGCAGCAAAATTCACCCCTCCACTTT
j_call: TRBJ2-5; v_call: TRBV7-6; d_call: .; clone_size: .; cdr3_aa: CASSFSETETQYF; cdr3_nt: TGTGCCAGCAGCTTCTCAGAAACGGAGACCCAGTACTTC
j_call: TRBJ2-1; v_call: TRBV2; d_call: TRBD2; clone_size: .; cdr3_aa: CASSSSGGVYNEQFF; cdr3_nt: TGTGCCAGCAGTTCTAGCGGGGGGGTCTACAATGAGCAGTTCTTC
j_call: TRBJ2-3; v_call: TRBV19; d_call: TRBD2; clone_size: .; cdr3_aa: CASGLASGGFQADTQYF; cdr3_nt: TGTGCCAGTGGGCTGGCTAGCGGGGGGTTCCAGGCAGATACGCAGTATTTT
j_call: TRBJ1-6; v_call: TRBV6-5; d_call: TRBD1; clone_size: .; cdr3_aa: CASSPGGLGNSPLHF; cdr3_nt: TGTGCCAGCAGCCCAGGGGGTTTAGGTAATTCACCCCTCCACTTT
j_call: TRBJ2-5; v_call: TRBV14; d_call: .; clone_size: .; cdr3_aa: CASSPVTRASGTQYF; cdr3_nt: TGTGCCAGCAGCCCCGTGACTAGGGCCTCAGGGACCCAGTACTTC
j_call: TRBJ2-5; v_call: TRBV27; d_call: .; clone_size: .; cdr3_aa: CASSLSAGFQETQYF; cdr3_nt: TGTGCCAGCAGTTTATCGGCAGGGTTCCAAGAGACCCAGTACTTC
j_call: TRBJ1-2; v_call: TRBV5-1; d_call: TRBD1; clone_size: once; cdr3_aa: CASSPGQVHYGYTF; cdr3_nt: TGCGCCAGCAGCCCGGGACAGGTTCACTATGGCTACACCTTC
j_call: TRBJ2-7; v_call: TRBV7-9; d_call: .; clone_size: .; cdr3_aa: CASSSTSYEQYF; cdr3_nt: TGTGCCAGCAGCTCCACGAGTTACGAGCAGTACTTC
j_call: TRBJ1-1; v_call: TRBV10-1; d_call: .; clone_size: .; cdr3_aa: CASSNTFADSRMNTEAFF; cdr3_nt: TGCGCCAGCAGTAATACCTTTGCGGACTCAAGGATGAACACTGAAGCTTTCTTT
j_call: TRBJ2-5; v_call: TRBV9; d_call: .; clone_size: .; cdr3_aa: CASSVGLGQSQETQYF; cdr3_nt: TGTGCCAGCAGCGTAGGTCTGGGGCAGTCCCAAGAGACCCAGTACTTC
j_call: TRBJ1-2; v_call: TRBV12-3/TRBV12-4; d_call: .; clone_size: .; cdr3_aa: CASRQSLYGYTF; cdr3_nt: TGTGCCAGCAGACAAAGTCTCTATGGCTACACCTTC
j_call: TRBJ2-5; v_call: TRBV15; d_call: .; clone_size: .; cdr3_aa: CATRTGLEETQYF; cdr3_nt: TGTGCCACCAGGACAGGACTAGAAGAGACCCAGTACTTC
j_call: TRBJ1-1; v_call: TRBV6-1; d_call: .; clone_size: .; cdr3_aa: CASSELGGSSEAFF; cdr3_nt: TGTGCCAGCAGTGAATTAGGGGGTTCGTCTGAAGCTTTCTTT
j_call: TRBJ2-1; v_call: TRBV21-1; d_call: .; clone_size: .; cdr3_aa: CASSKGVRTGNSYNEQFF; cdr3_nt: TGTGCCAGCAGCAAAGGGGTTCGGACGGGGAACTCCTACAATGAGCAGTTCTTC
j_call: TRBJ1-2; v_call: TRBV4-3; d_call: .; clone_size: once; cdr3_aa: CASSPLGTQGSAYGYTF; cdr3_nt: TGCGCCAGCAGCCCTTTGGGTACCCAGGGTTCTGCCTATGGCTACACCTTC
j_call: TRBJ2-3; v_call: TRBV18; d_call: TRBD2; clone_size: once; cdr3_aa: CASLGLARTDTQYF; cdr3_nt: TGTGCCAGCTTGGGACTAGCGCGCACAGATACGCAGTATTTT
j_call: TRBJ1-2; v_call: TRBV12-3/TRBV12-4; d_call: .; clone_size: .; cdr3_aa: CASSRGSGYTF; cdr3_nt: TGTGCCAGCAGTCGAGGGAGCGGCTACACCTTC
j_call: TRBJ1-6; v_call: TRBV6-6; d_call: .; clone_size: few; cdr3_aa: CASSYSRQVSTPLHF; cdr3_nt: TGTGCCAGCAGTTATTCAAGGCAGGTCTCGACACCCCTCCACTTT
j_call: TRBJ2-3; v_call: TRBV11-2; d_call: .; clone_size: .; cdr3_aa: CASSLVFGGSGTDTQYF; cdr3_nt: TGTGCCAGCAGCTTAGTTTTTGGGGGGTCAGGCACAGATACGCAGTATTTT
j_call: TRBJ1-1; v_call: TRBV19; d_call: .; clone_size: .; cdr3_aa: CASSIAPGQGNTEAFF; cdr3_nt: TGTGCCAGTAGTATAGCCCCCGGGCAGGGGAACACTGAAGCTTTCTTT
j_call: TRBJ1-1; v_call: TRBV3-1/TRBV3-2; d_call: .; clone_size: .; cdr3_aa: CASSQGGISEAFF; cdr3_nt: TGTGCCAGCAGCCAGGGCGGGATTTCTGAAGCTTTCTTT
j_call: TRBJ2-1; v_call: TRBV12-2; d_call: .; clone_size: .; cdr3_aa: CASRLGHRVNEQFF; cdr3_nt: TGTGCAAGTCGCTTAGGTCACAGGGTCAATGAGCAGTTCTTC
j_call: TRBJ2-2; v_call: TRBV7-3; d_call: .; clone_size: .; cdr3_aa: CASSSQTGIPGELFF; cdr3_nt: TGTGCCAGCAGCTCACAAACAGGGATCCCCGGGGAGCTGTTTTTT
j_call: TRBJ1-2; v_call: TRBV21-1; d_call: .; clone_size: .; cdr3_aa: CASSNYGTANYGYTF; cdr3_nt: TGTGCCAGCAGCAATTACGGGACAGCTAACTATGGCTACACCTTC
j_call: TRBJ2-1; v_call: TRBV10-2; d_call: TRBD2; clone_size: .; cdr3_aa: CASSGSSGGLEQFF; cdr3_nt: TGCGCCAGCAGTGGGAGTAGCGGGGGTCTTGAGCAGTTCTTC
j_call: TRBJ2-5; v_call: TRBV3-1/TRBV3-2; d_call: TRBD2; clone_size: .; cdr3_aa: CASSLRGGEETQYF; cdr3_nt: TGTGCCAGCAGCCTCCGGGGGGGAGAGGAGACCCAGTACTTC
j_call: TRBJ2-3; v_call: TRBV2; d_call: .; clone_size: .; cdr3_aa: CASSESSDTQYF; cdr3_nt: TGTGCCAGCAGTGAGAGCTCAGATACGCAGTATTTT
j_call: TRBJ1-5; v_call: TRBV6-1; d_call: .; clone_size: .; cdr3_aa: CASSAQPGQNGNQPQHF; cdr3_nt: TGTGCCAGCAGTGCCCAACCAGGACAGAACGGAAATCAGCCCCAGCATTTT
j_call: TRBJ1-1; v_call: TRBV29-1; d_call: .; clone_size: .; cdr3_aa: CSVGGQNTEAFF; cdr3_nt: TGCAGCGTTGGGGGACAGAACACTGAAGCTTTCTTT
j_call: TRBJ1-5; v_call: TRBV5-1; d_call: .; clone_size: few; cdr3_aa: CASSLRGYSNQPQHF; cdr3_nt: TGCGCCAGCAGCTTGAGAGGCTATAGCAATCAGCCCCAGCATTTT
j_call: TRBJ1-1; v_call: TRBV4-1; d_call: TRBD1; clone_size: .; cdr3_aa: CASSPTGRSEAFF; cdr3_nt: TGCGCCAGCAGTCCGACAGGGAGGTCTGAAGCTTTCTTT
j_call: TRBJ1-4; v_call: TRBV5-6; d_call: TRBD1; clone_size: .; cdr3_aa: CASSPASDRGREKLFF; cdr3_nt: TGTGCCAGCAGCCCGGCGAGCGACAGGGGGCGGGAAAAACTGTTTTTT